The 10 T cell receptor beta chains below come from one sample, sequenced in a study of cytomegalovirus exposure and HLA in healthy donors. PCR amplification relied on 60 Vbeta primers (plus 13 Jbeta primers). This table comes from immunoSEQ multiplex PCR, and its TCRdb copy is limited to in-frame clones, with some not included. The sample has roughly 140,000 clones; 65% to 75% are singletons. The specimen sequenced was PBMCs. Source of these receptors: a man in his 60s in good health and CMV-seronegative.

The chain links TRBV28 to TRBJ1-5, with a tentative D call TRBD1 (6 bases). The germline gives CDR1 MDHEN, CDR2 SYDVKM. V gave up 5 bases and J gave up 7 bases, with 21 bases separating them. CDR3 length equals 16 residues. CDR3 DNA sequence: TGTGCCAGCAGTCCGTCCTCTACGGGCAGGGGCCAGCCCCAGCATTTT. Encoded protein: CASSPSSTGRGQPQHF.

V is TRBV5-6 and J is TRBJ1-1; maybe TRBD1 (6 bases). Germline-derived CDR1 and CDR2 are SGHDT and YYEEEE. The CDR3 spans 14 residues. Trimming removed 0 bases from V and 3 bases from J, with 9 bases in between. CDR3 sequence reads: CASSLDRVYTEAFF. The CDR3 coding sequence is TGTGCCAGCAGCTTGGACAGGGTTTACACTGAAGCTTTCTTT.

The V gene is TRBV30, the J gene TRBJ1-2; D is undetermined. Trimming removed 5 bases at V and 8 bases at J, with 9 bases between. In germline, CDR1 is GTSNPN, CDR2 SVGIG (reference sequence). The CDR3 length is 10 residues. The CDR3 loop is CAWLDSGYTF. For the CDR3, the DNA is TGTGCCTGGTTGGACTCGGGCTACACCTTC.

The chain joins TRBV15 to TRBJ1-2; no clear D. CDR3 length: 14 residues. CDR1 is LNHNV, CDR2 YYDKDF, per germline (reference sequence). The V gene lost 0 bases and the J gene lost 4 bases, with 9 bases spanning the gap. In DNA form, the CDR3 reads TGTGCCACCAGCAGAGAGCCCTCGAGCTATGGCTACACCTTC. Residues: CATSREPSSYGYTF.

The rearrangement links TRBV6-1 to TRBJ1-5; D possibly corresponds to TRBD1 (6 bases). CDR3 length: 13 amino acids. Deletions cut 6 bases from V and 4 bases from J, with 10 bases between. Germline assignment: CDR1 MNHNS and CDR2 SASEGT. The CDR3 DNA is TGTGCCAGCAGCGTTACAGGGAATCAGCCCCAGCATTTT. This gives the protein CASSVTGNQPQHF.

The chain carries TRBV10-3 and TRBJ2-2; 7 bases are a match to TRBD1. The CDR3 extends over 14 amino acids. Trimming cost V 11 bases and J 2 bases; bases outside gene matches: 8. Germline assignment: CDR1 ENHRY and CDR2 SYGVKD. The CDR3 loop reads CAVSGTVNTGELFF. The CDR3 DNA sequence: TGTGCCGTCTCCGGGACAGTAAACACCGGGGAGCTGTTTTTT.

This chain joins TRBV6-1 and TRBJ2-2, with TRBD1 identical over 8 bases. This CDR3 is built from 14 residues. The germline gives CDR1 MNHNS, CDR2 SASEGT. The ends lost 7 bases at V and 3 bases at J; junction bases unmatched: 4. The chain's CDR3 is CASIGQGYTGELFF. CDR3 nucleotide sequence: TGTGCCAGCATAGGACAGGGCTACACCGGGGAGCTGTTTTTT.

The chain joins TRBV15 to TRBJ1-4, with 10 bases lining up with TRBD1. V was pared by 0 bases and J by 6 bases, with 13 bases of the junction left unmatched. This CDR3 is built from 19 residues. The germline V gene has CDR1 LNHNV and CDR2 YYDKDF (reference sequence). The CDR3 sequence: CATSRDGQGETGWDEKLFF. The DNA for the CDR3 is TGTGCCACCAGCAGAGATGGACAGGGGGAGACCGGATGGGATGAAAAACTGTTTTTT.

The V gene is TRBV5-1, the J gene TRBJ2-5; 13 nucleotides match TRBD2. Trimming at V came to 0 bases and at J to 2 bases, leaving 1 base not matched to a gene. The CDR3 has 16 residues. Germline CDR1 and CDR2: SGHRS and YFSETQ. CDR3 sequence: CASSLVLAGGQETQYF. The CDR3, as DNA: TGCGCCAGCAGCTTGGTACTAGCGGGAGGGCAAGAGACCCAGTACTTC.

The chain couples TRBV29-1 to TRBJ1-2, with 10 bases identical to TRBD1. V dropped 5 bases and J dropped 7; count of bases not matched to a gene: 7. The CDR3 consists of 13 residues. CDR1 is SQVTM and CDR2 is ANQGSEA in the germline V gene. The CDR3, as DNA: TGCAGCGTTATAGGACAGGGGGATAGTGGCTACACCTTC. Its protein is CSVIGQGDSGYTF.